This TCR beta chain derives from a study of blood T cell repertoires in COVID-19. Profiling relied on immunoSEQ multiplex PCR, and the TCRdb table lists in-frame clones only, not all of them. Here the sample spans about 270,000 clones, roughly nine tenths being singletons. CDR3 length equals 19 residues. V dropped 3 bases and J dropped 2; count of bases not matched to a gene: 19. CDR1 is DFQATT and CDR2 is SNEGSKA in the germline V gene (reference sequence). Sequencing was done on a sample of peripheral blood. J is TRBJ2-5 and V is TRBV20-1; 9 bases fit TRBD2. The origin of this receptor is a woman younger than 45 with COVID-19, enrolled during active disease. The CDR3 DNA reads TGCAGTGCTAGTCTAAATTTCCAGCGGGGGGTTCACGGTCAAGAGACCCAGTACTTC. This translates into CSASLNFQRGVHGQETQYF.